This T cell receptor (beta chain) was captured by sequencing in a study of shared clonotypes between healthy human individuals. Across the study: The study used three CD4 naive, three CD4 memory, two CD8 naive and one CD8 memory plate per donor. Points from the study as a whole: Since donors were few, the genetic and exposure-history diversity represented was limited.

The material for each subset, its genomic DNA, was split evenly across several immunoSEQ plates. The method was immunoSEQ multiplex PCR; TCRdb's version includes in-frame clones alone and lacks a portion of them. The data contain 1.5 million to 2.5 million clones, about 95% of them singletons. Comments on this clone: The antigen remains undetermined.

As defined, naive CD8 cells were CD45RO-negative and positively selected for CCR7, with terminally differentiated effector memory CD45RA+ cells excluded. The sequenced sample was naive CD8+ T cells sorted from blood. The clonotype originates from a man younger than 35 in good health.

The DNA for the CDR3 is TGTGCCAGCAGTTACTACCGGGACGGAGCCTACGAGCAGTACTTC. Translated, it gives CASSYYRDGAYEQYF. V usage is TRBV6-5 and J usage is TRBJ2-7; D possibly uses TRBD1 or TRBD2 (5 bases each). The CDR3 contains 15 residues. V lost 1 base and J lost 2, with 12 bases in between. In germline, CDR1 is MNHEY, CDR2 SVGAGI.